This is a list of T cell receptor beta chains from one sample in a study of early T cells in non-severe SARS-CoV-2 infection. One entry per CDR3 protein results from TCRdb running MiXCR on the 5' RACE reads. The table lists about 40,000 distinct CDR3 sequences, roughly 5% of them singletons, with 4.8% in the top ten. Material: whole blood. These receptors came from an adult who was a healthcare worker with PCR-confirmed SARS-CoV-2 infection or an uninfected control (not recorded which). CDR3s include the opening cysteine and the closing phenylalanine or tryptophan. Each record gives: V gene, clone size, D gene, J gene, CDR3 DNA, CDR3 protein. D genes are given only for firm matches. Expanded clones get a size class; other rows say once, few or many, or leave the size out.

v_gene: TRBV19; abundance: NA; d_gene: NA; j_gene: TRBJ1-5; CDR3nt: TGTGCCAGTAGTATAGCCCCTTTGAATCAGCCCCAGCATTTT; CDR3aa: CASSIAPLNQPQHF
v_gene: TRBV28; abundance: NA; d_gene: NA; j_gene: TRBJ1-1; CDR3nt: TGTGCCAGCAGTGTAGGGACAAGTTACACTGAAGCTTTCTTT; CDR3aa: CASSVGTSYTEAFF
v_gene: TRBV4-1; abundance: NA; d_gene: TRBD2; j_gene: TRBJ2-7; CDR3nt: TGCGCCAGCAGCCAAGATAGTAAGGACGGGACTAGCTTGCACGAGCAGTACTTC; CDR3aa: CASSQDSKDGTSLHEQYF
v_gene: TRBV6-6; abundance: many; d_gene: TRBD2; j_gene: TRBJ2-1; CDR3nt: TGTGCCAGTTCTAGCGGGAGCTACAATGAGCAGTTCTTC; CDR3aa: CASSSGSYNEQFF
v_gene: TRBV30; abundance: many; d_gene: NA; j_gene: TRBJ2-5; CDR3nt: TGTGCCTGGAGTGCCGCCAGGATGGAGACCCAGTACTTC; CDR3aa: CAWSAARMETQYF
v_gene: TRBV5-5; abundance: many; d_gene: NA; j_gene: TRBJ2-3; CDR3nt: TGTGCCAGCAGCTTGGCCAGGTTTAGCACAGATACGCAGTATTTT; CDR3aa: CASSLARFSTDTQYF
v_gene: TRBV3-1; abundance: many; d_gene: NA; j_gene: TRBJ2-3; CDR3nt: TGTGCCACGAACGACCCACGGGTCGGAGATACGCAGTATTTT; CDR3aa: CATNDPRVGDTQYF
v_gene: TRBV21-1; abundance: many; d_gene: NA; j_gene: TRBJ2-7; CDR3nt: TGTGCCAGCAGCAAAAGGGCGCGGGGGCGGAGCACAGGACTAGCCCACTACGAGCAGTACTTC; CDR3aa: CASSKRARGRSTGLAHYEQYF
v_gene: TRBV20-1; abundance: few; d_gene: TRBD2; j_gene: TRBJ2-7; CDR3nt: TGCAGTGCTAGAGATAAAGGGACTAGCCTCGACGAGCAGTACTTC; CDR3aa: CSARDKGTSLDEQYF
v_gene: TRBV19; abundance: few; d_gene: NA; j_gene: TRBJ2-1; CDR3nt: TGTGCCAGTAGTACCATAAGCTCCTACAATGAGCAGTTCTTC; CDR3aa: CASSTISSYNEQFF
v_gene: TRBV29-1; abundance: NA; d_gene: NA; j_gene: TRBJ1-3; CDR3nt: TGCAGCGTGGGATGGCCCTCTGGAAACACCATATATTTT; CDR3aa: CSVGWPSGNTIYF
v_gene: TRBV29-1; abundance: many; d_gene: TRBD1; j_gene: TRBJ1-1; CDR3nt: TGCAGCGTAGACAGGGGAATGAACACTGAAGCTTTCTTT; CDR3aa: CSVDRGMNTEAFF
v_gene: TRBV18; abundance: many; d_gene: TRBD1; j_gene: TRBJ2-7; CDR3nt: TGTGCCAGCTCACCAAGTTTGACAGGGGGGGCCTACGAGCAGTACTTC; CDR3aa: CASSPSLTGGAYEQYF
v_gene: TRBV28; abundance: many; d_gene: NA; j_gene: TRBJ1-5; CDR3nt: TGTGCCAGCAGGCGGGCTGGGGGGAACCAGCCCCAGCATTTT; CDR3aa: CASRRAGGNQPQHF
v_gene: TRBV7-8; abundance: many; d_gene: NA; j_gene: TRBJ1-3; CDR3nt: TGTGCCAGCAGCTTAGACAGACCTTACTGGGCCGACTCTGGAAACACCATATATTTT; CDR3aa: CASSLDRPYWADSGNTIYF
v_gene: TRBV11-2; abundance: many; d_gene: NA; j_gene: TRBJ2-1; CDR3nt: TGTGCCAGCAGCTCGCGTTCCGGGTGGGACAATGAGCAGTTCTTC; CDR3aa: CASSSRSGWDNEQFF
v_gene: TRBV4-3; abundance: NA; d_gene: TRBD2; j_gene: TRBJ2-3; CDR3nt: TGCGCCAGCAGCCAAGATCTGCCAGCGGGGAGCACAGATACGCAGTATTTT; CDR3aa: CASSQDLPAGSTDTQYF
v_gene: TRBV4-2; abundance: few; d_gene: NA; j_gene: TRBJ2-1; CDR3nt: TGTGCCAGCAGCCAAACCGGGACTCAACTTAACAATGAGCAGTTCTTC; CDR3aa: CASSQTGTQLNNEQFF
v_gene: TRBV23-1; abundance: many; d_gene: TRBD1; j_gene: TRBJ1-4; CDR3nt: TGCGCCAGCAGTCAATTTCGGGGACAGGGGCGACTTCTTTCAACTAATGAAAAACTGTTTTTT; CDR3aa: CASSQFRGQGRLLSTNEKLFF
v_gene: TRBV7-2; abundance: few; d_gene: NA; j_gene: TRBJ1-2; CDR3nt: TGTGCCAGCAGCCCCCGACGGTTCTATGGCTACACCTTC; CDR3aa: CASSPRRFYGYTF
v_gene: TRBV9; abundance: many; d_gene: NA; j_gene: TRBJ2-7; CDR3nt: TGTGCCAGCAGCGTAGGACAGATCCCCTACGAGCAGTACTTC; CDR3aa: CASSVGQIPYEQYF
v_gene: TRBV2; abundance: few; d_gene: NA; j_gene: TRBJ2-1; CDR3nt: TGTACCAGCAACCTTGAGTCGAGCCTCGAGCAGTTCTTC; CDR3aa: CTSNLESSLEQFF
v_gene: TRBV30; abundance: few; d_gene: NA; j_gene: TRBJ2-1; CDR3nt: TGTGCCTGGAGTGTAAAAGGGCTCAATGGGGTCAATGAGCAGTTCTTC; CDR3aa: CAWSVKGLNGVNEQFF
v_gene: TRBV18; abundance: NA; d_gene: TRBD1; j_gene: TRBJ1-5; CDR3nt: TGTGCCAGCTCACCGGGACAGGGAGGGAGCAATCAGCCCCAGCATTTT; CDR3aa: CASSPGQGGSNQPQHF
v_gene: TRBV7-6; abundance: few; d_gene: TRBD2; j_gene: TRBJ2-7; CDR3nt: TGTGCCAGCAGCTTAAGGTCTAGCGGGGCCTACGAGCAGTACTTC; CDR3aa: CASSLRSSGAYEQYF
v_gene: TRBV24-1; abundance: many; d_gene: NA; j_gene: TRBJ1-2; CDR3nt: TGTGCCACCAGTGATTCCGGCAGGGAGGACTATGGCTACACCTTC; CDR3aa: CATSDSGREDYGYTF
v_gene: TRBV29-1; abundance: NA; d_gene: NA; j_gene: TRBJ1-1; CDR3nt: TGCAGCCTGCGATACGGCCCTGAAGCTTTCTTT; CDR3aa: CSLRYGPEAFF
v_gene: TRBV7-2; abundance: many; d_gene: NA; j_gene: TRBJ2-1; CDR3nt: TGTGCCAGCAGCTTAGGTGGGGACACCTTTGGCGATGAGCAGTTCTTC; CDR3aa: CASSLGGDTFGDEQFF
v_gene: TRBV5-1; abundance: few; d_gene: NA; j_gene: TRBJ2-7; CDR3nt: TGCGCCAGCAGTCGGACAGAAGCCTCCTACGAGCAGTACTTC; CDR3aa: CASSRTEASYEQYF
v_gene: TRBV20-1; abundance: NA; d_gene: TRBD1; j_gene: TRBJ1-6; CDR3nt: TGCAGTGCTAGCCCAGGGGGGCTTAATTCACCCCTCCACTTT; CDR3aa: CSASPGGLNSPLHF
v_gene: TRBV7-7; abundance: many; d_gene: TRBD2; j_gene: TRBJ2-2; CDR3nt: TGTGCCAGCAGCTTAGGGAGGTCTGGACTAGTCGTCACCGGGGAGCTGTTTTTT; CDR3aa: CASSLGRSGLVVTGELFF
v_gene: TRBV18; abundance: many; d_gene: TRBD1; j_gene: TRBJ1-2; CDR3nt: TGTGCCAGCCAGGACAGGGCCGGGGACTATGGCTACACCTTC; CDR3aa: CASQDRAGDYGYTF
v_gene: TRBV14; abundance: many; d_gene: TRBD1; j_gene: TRBJ1-2; CDR3nt: TGTGCCAGCAGCCGAGGGGGCGCCTATGGCTACACCTTC; CDR3aa: CASSRGGAYGYTF
v_gene: TRBV6-5; abundance: NA; d_gene: NA; j_gene: TRBJ2-3; CDR3nt: TGTGCCAGCAGTTACAGCCTACTTGATCGAACCACTTCAGTCTCCGCACGCGATACGCAGTATTTT; CDR3aa: CASSYSLLDRTTSVSARDTQYF
v_gene: TRBV7-9; abundance: many; d_gene: NA; j_gene: TRBJ1-5; CDR3nt: TGTGCCAGCAGCGAAGGACGGCAGGCCAATCAGCCCCAGCATTTT; CDR3aa: CASSEGRQANQPQHF
v_gene: TRBV20-1; abundance: many; d_gene: TRBD2; j_gene: TRBJ2-1; CDR3nt: TGCAGTGCTAGGGGACTAGCGGGAGGGCCACGCAATGAGCAGTTCTTC; CDR3aa: CSARGLAGGPRNEQFF
v_gene: TRBV28; abundance: many; d_gene: TRBD1; j_gene: TRBJ2-1; CDR3nt: TGTGCCAGCAGTTTAGGACAGGGGGAGGACGAGCAGTTCTTC; CDR3aa: CASSLGQGEDEQFF
v_gene: TRBV20-1; abundance: many; d_gene: TRBD1; j_gene: TRBJ2-7; CDR3nt: TGCAGTGCTCGGACAGGGGGCGGCTCCTACGAGCAGTACTTC; CDR3aa: CSARTGGGSYEQYF
v_gene: TRBV5-1; abundance: many; d_gene: TRBD1; j_gene: TRBJ1-6; CDR3nt: TGCGCCAGCAGCTTGGGGCAGGGGGCTCTAACACCCCTCCACTTT; CDR3aa: CASSLGQGALTPLHF
v_gene: TRBV5-1; abundance: many; d_gene: TRBD2; j_gene: TRBJ2-7; CDR3nt: TGCGCCAGCAGCTTGAGGACTAGCGGGGGCCAATCCTACGAGCAGTACTTC; CDR3aa: CASSLRTSGGQSYEQYF
v_gene: TRBV6-5; abundance: NA; d_gene: NA; j_gene: TRBJ1-4; CDR3nt: TGTGCCAGCAGGAGGACAGCCCTTAATGAAAAACTGTTTTTT; CDR3aa: CASRRTALNEKLFF
v_gene: TRBV14; abundance: few; d_gene: NA; j_gene: TRBJ1-2; CDR3nt: TGTGCCAGCAGCCAAGATTGGAATGATTATGGCTACACCTTC; CDR3aa: CASSQDWNDYGYTF
v_gene: TRBV29-1; abundance: few; d_gene: TRBD2; j_gene: TRBJ2-4; CDR3nt: TGCAGCGTTGGAGTAGCGGGGGACATTCAGTACTTC; CDR3aa: CSVGVAGDIQYF
v_gene: TRBV2; abundance: many; d_gene: NA; j_gene: TRBJ2-3; CDR3nt: TGTGCCAGCAGCGTAAGCACAGATACGCAGTATTTT; CDR3aa: CASSVSTDTQYF
v_gene: TRBV7-9; abundance: few; d_gene: TRBD1; j_gene: TRBJ1-3; CDR3nt: TGTGCCAGCAGTCGACAGGGGGCGGCTGGAAACACCATATATTTT; CDR3aa: CASSRQGAAGNTIYF
v_gene: TRBV6-1; abundance: many; d_gene: NA; j_gene: TRBJ1-2; CDR3nt: TGTGCCAGCAGTGAAAGGAGCACCAACGAGCCCTACTATGGCTACACCTTC; CDR3aa: CASSERSTNEPYYGYTF
v_gene: TRBV10-3; abundance: many; d_gene: NA; j_gene: TRBJ2-2; CDR3nt: TGTGCCATCAGTGAAGCAGTTACGAACACCGGGGAGCTGTTTTTT; CDR3aa: CAISEAVTNTGELFF
v_gene: TRBV6-5; abundance: many; d_gene: NA; j_gene: TRBJ2-1; CDR3nt: TGTGCCAGCAGTTACCGGGGGAGGAATGAGCAGTTCTTC; CDR3aa: CASSYRGRNEQFF
v_gene: TRBV20-1; abundance: NA; d_gene: TRBD2; j_gene: TRBJ2-7; CDR3nt: TGCAGTGCTACAACGGGACTAGCGGGATCTTTTTACGAGCAGTACTTC; CDR3aa: CSATTGLAGSFYEQYF
v_gene: TRBV5-1; abundance: many; d_gene: NA; j_gene: TRBJ2-1; CDR3nt: TGCGCCAGCAGCTTGGGTGTTGGCGGGAAGGGTGAGCAGTTCTTC; CDR3aa: CASSLGVGGKGEQFF
v_gene: TRBV3-1; abundance: many; d_gene: TRBD2; j_gene: TRBJ2-7; CDR3nt: TGTGCCAGCAGCCTCAGCACTAGCGGCAAATACTACGAGCAGTACTTC; CDR3aa: CASSLSTSGKYYEQYF
v_gene: TRBV12-5; abundance: many; d_gene: NA; j_gene: TRBJ2-1; CDR3nt: TGTGCTAGTGGCTTACGACAGGTCAATGAGCAGTTCTTC; CDR3aa: CASGLRQVNEQFF
v_gene: TRBV18; abundance: NA; d_gene: TRBD1; j_gene: TRBJ1-1; CDR3nt: TGTGCCAGCTCACCCATGGGAGGGACAGGGGACACTGAAGCTTTCTTT; CDR3aa: CASSPMGGTGDTEAFF
v_gene: TRBV12-3/TRBV12-4; abundance: few; d_gene: NA; j_gene: TRBJ2-2; CDR3nt: TGTGCCAGCAGGGTCAGCTACCTGGCCGGGGAGCTGTTTTTT; CDR3aa: CASRVSYLAGELFF
v_gene: TRBV21-1; abundance: many; d_gene: NA; j_gene: TRBJ2-1; CDR3nt: TGTGCCAGCAGCAAAGAAATTGTGGAGGGTCATGAGCAGTTCTTC; CDR3aa: CASSKEIVEGHEQFF